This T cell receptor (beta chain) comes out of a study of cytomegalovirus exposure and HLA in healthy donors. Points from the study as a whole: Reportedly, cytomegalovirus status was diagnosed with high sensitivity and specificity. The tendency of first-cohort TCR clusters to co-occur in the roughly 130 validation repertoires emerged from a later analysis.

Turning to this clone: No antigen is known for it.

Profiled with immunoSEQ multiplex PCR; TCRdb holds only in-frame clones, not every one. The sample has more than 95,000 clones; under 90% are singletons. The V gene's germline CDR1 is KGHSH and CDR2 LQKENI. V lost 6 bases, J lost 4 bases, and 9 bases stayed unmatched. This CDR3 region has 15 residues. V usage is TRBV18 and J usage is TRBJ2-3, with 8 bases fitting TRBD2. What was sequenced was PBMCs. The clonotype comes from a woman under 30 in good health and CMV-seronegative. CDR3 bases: TGTGCCAGCTCCGGGGGGAGCGGGAGTCCAGATACGCAGTATTTT. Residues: CASSGGSGSPDTQYF. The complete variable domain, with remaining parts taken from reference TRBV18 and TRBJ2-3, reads NAGVMQNPRHLVRRRGQEARLRCSPMKGHSHVYWYRQLPEEGLKFMVYLQKENIIDESGMPKERFSAEFPKEGPSILRIQQVVRGDSAAYFCASSGGSGSPDTQYFGPGTRLTVL.